The entry below gives a single T cell receptor beta chain sequence along with its context. The antigen it recognizes is unknown. The sample holds no much larger clone one base away, and base qualities are not on file. The source of the sample is a study of CD8+CD57+ T cells in acquired aplastic anemia (dated 2018 in TCRdb). Turning to the overall study: DNA extracted from sorted CD4+ and CD8+ cells had a mean of around 3 ug, with a range of about 0.18 to 27.4 ug. Mean read counts for healthy donor samples were 8.5 million to 10.8 million for CD4+ cells and some 11 million for CD8+ cells.

Including the terminal cysteine and phenylalanine, the CDR3 comprises 12 residues. The DNA shown is the 36-base CDR3, in frame from base 1. As encoded in the germline V gene, CDR1 is MGHRA while CDR2 is YSYEKL. Trimming removed 3 bases from V and 9 bases from J; the gene matches leave 1 base unexplained. TCR beta VDJ combination and CDR3 sequence profiling used genomic DNA as the template. An Illumina HiSeq 2000 was the platform used for TCR repertoire sequencing. In the authors' own workflow: TRBV/TRBJ rearrangement plots, CDR3 size and DJ length profiles, and Simpson's diversity index were used to assess repertoires. The immunodominant clone was defined as the most abundant DNA sequence in deep sequencing data. CDR3 amino acid sequences were screened for sharing across subjects and compared with published repertoires and the VDJdb database. TCRdb reprocessed the public reads (quality trimming at Q25 with fastp, clone calling with MiXCR) and kept in-frame beta chains. Each record represents a unique CDR3 protein, reported with the most common genes and DNA among its rows. The V and J calls come from TCRdb's annotation, not from the publication. The sample includes about 180,000 distinct CDR3 sequences, with about half observed a single time. Of the sample, about 2.9% is held by the ten largest clones.

Findings and caveats that apply to the study as a whole: Although 25 to 30 CD8+ CDR3 sequences were shared by patients and controls, these sequences appeared highly expressed in patients and within the immunodominant clones of patients. Patients and healthy controls showed no significant difference in CD8+ Simpson's diversity (P=0.060).

In the study, sorted CD4+ and CD8+ blood T cells from patients with severe aplastic anemia and from healthy subjects underwent deep sequencing of TCR repertoires. Ficoll-Paque density gradient centrifugation was used to isolate peripheral blood mononuclear cells. Before DNA was extracted, CD4+ and CD8+ T cells were sorted using either FACS or magnetic beads. This receptor was taken from a human donor in good health. This receptor chain uses TRBV4-1 and TRBJ2-1; TRBD2 agrees with 8 junctional bases. The sample consisted of sorted CD4+, CD8+, or CD8+CD57+ T cells (not recorded which) from PBMCs. This receptor carries the CDR3 CASSHAGGEQFF. The nucleotide sequence reads TGCGCCAGCAGCCACGCGGGGGGTGAGCAGTTCTTC.